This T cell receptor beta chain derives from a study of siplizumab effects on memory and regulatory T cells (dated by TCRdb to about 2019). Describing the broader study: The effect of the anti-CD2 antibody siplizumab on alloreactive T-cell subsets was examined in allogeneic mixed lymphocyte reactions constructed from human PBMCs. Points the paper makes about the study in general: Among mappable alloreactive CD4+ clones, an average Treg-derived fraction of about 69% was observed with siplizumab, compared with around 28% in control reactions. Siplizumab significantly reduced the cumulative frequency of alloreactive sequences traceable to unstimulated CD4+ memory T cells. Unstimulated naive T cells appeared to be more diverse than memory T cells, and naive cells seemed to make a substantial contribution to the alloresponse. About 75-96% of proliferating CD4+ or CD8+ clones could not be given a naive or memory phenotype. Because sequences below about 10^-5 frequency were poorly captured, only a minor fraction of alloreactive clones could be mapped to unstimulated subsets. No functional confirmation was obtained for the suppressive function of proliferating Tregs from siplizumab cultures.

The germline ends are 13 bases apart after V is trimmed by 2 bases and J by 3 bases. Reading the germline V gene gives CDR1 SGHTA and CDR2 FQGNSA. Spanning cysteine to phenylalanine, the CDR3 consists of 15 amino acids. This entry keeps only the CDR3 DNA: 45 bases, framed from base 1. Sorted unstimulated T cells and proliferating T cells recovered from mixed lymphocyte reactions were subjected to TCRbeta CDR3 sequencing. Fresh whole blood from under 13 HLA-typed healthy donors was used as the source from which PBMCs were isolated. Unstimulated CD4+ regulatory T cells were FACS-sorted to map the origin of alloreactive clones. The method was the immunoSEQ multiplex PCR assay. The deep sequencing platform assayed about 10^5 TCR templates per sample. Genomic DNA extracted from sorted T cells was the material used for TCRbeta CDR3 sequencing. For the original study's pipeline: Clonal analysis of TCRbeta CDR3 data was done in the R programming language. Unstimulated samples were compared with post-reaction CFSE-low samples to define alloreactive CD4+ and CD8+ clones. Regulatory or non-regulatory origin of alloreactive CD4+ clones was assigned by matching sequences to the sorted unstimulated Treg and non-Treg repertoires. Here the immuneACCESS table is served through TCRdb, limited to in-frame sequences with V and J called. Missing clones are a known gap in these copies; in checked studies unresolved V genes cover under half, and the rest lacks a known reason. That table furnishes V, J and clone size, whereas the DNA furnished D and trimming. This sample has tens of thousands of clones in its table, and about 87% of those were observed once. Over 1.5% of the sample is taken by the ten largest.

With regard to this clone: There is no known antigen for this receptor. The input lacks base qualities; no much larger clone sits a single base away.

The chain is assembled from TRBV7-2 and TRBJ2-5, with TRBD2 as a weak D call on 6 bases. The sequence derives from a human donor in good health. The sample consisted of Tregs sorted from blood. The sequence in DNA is TGTGCCAGCAGCTTAATGGGGGGTCGGGAAGAGACCCAGTACTTC. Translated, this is CASSLMGGREETQYF.